This T cell receptor (beta chain) was captured by sequencing in a study of shared clonotypes between healthy human individuals. Study-wide results and limits: Clonotypes not shared had lower generation probabilities than those common to all four donors. On the whole, naive subsets had larger estimated richness than memory subsets had.

V shed 6 bases and J shed 6 bases, with 18 bases lying between them. This CDR3 is built from 15 residues. Per the germline V gene, CDR1 is SNHLY and CDR2 is FYNNEI. The investigators split CD4+ cells into a CD45RA+ naive subset and a CD45RA-negative memory subset. To note about this clone: What it recognizes is unknown.

Each subset's genomic DNA was shared equally among a number of immunoSEQ plates. Only in-frame clones appear in the TCRdb table, and some are missing; sequencing was by immunoSEQ multiplex PCR. Here the sample spans around 990,000 clones, around 77% being singletons. This chain joins TRBV2 and TRBJ2-1; tentatively, D is TRBD2 (6 bases). Sequencing input: memory CD4+ T cells from PBMCs. As for subset: CD45RA-negative fraction. The TCR originated in a man between 18 and 29 years old in good health. Some clones in this sample may be carry-over from other donors' samples. DNA for the CDR3: TGTGCCAGCAGGGGGGATGTGAGGAGGGGCAATGAGCAGTTCTTC. Its protein product is CASRGDVRRGNEQFF.